The present T cell receptor (beta chain) was sequenced within a study of blood T cell repertoires in COVID-19. Looking at the study overall: The study drew acute and convalescent COVID-19 samples from the United States, Italy and Spain.

Losses at the gene ends were 0 bases for V and 4 bases for J; bases not matched to a gene: 3. The germline CDR1 and CDR2 sequences are MNHNS and SASEGT. There are 15 residues in the CDR3. Original data processing: By means of reference gene primer amplification, nucleated cell counts were estimated. TCRdb's copy holds only in-frame clones and misses some; the assay was immunoSEQ multiplex PCR. Clonal size and the V and J genes are those of that table, whereas D and trimming came from the DNA. The sample carries roughly 250,000 clones, approximately 91% recorded once. The sample was PBMCs or T cells enriched from blood (not recorded which). The sequence came from a woman aged 35 to 49 with acute COVID-19. The genes are TRBV6-1 and TRBJ1-2; 9 bases are shared with TRBD1. This CDR3 is CASSEAGQGPYGYTF. CDR3 nucleotides: TGTGCCAGCAGTGAAGCGGGACAGGGACCCTATGGCTACACCTTC.